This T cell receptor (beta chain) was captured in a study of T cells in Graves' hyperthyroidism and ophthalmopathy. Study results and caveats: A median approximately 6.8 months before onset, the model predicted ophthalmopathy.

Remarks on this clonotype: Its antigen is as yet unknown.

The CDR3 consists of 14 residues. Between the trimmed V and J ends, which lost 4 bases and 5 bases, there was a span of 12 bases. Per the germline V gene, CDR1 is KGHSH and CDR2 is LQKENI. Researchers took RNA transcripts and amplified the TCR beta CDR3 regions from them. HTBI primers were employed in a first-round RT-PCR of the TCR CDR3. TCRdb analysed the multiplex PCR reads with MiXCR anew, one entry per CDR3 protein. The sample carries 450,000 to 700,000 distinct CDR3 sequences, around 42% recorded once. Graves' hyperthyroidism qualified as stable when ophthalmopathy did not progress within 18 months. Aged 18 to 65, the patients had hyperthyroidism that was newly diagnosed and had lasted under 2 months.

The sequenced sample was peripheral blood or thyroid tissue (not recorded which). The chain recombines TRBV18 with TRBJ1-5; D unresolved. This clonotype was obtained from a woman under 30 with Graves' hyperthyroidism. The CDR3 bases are TGTGCCAGCTCACTGAGGGCAGGAGATCAGCCCCAGCATTTT. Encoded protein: CASSLRAGDQPQHF.